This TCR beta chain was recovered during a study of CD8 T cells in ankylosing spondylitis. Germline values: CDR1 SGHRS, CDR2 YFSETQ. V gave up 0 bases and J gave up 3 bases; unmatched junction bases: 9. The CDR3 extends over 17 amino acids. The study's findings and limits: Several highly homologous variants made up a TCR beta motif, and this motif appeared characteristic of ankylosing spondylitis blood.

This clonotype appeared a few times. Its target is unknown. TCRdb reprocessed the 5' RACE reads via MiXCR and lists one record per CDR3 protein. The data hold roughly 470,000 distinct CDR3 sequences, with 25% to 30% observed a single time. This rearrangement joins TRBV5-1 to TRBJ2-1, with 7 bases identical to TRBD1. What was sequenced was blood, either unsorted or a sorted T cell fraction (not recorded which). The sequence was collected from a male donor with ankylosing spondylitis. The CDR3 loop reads CASSLGAGTADYNEQFF. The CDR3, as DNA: TGCGCCAGCAGCTTGGGAGCCGGGACAGCGGACTACAATGAGCAGTTCTTC.